This T cell receptor beta chain was identified in a study of cytotoxic CD8 clonotypes in ibrutinib-treated CLL. Study-level background: The samples contained roughly 240,000 productive templates on average. They also contained an average of 94,082 productive rearrangements.

A remark on this clone: The antigen is unknown.

CDR3 size: 16 residues. Germline V gene lookup returns CDR1 SQVTM and CDR2 ANQGSEA. V lost 4 bases to trimming and J lost 2 bases; unmatched junction nucleotides: 11. Only in-frame clones appear in the TCRdb table, and some are missing; sequencing was by immunoSEQ multiplex PCR. The sample includes about 92,000 clones, 77% seen only once; the top ten take around 24%. Points from the study as a whole: At baseline, clonality was higher than in age-matched healthy donors and correlated with CD8+ counts. Public clonotypes showed up rarely, and on treatment they shrank or held steady.

Frozen-stored PBMCs produced approximately 2 micrograms of genomic DNA for TCR beta libraries. This chain links TRBV29-1 with TRBJ2-5; TRBD1 matches 9 bases. The specimen comprised PBMCs, sampled after 24 months of ibrutinib treatment. The sequence derives from a human donor with chronic lymphocytic leukemia. The CDR3 sequence is CSVGDRDYLTQETQYF. CDR3 coding DNA: TGCAGCGTTGGGGACAGGGATTACCTCACACAAGAGACCCAGTACTTC.